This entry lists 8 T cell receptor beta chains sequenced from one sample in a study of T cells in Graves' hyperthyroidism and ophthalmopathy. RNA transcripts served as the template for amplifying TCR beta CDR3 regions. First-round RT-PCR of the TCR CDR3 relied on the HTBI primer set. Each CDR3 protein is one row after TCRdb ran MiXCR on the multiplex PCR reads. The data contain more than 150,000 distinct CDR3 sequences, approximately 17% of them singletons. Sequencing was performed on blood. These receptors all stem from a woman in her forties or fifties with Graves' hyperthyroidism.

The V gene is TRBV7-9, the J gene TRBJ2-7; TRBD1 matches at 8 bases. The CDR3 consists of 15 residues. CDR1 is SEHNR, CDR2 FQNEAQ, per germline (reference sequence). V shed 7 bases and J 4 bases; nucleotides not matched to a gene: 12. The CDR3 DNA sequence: TGTGCCAGCACCCCCCGGGACAGGCCCTTTTACGAGCAGTACTTC. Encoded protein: CASTPRDRPFYEQYF.

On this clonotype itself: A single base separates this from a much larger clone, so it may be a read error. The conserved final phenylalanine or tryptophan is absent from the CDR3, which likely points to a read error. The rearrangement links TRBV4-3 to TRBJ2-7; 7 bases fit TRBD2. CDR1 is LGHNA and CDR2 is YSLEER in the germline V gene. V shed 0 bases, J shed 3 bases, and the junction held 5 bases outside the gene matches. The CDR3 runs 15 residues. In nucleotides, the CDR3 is TGCGCCAGCAGCCAAGATTGGGGGGGTAGCTACGAGCAGTACTCC. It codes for CASSQDWGGSYEQYS.

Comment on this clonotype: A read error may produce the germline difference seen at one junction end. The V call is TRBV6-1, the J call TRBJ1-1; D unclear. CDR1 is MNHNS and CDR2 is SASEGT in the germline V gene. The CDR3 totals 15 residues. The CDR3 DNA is TGTGCCAGCAGTGAAGTGCAGGTACAGAACACTGAATCTTTCTTT. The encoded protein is CASSEVQVQNTESFF.

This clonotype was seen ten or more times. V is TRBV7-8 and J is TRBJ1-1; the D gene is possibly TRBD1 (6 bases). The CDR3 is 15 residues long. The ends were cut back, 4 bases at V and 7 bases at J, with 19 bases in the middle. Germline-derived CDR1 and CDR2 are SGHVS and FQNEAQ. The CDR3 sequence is CASSSLGQRSGEAFF. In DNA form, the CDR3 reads TGTGCCAGCAGCTCTTTGGGACAACGCTCCGGTGAAGCTTTCTTT.

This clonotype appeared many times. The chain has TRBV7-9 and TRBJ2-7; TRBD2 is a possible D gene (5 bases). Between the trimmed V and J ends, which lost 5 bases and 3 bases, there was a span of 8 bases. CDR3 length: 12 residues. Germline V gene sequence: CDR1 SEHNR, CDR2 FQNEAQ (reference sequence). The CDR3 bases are TGTGCCAGCAGCGTAGACTACTACGAGCAGTACTTC. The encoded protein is CASSVDYYEQYF. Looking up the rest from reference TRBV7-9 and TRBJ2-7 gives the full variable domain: DTGVSQNPRHKITKRGQNVTFRCDPISEHNRLYWYRQTLGQGPEFLTYFQNEAQLEKSRLLSDRFSAERPKGSFSTLEIQRTEQGDSAMYLCASSVDYYEQYFGPGTRLTVT.

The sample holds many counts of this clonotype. In DNA, the CDR3 is TGTGCCAGCAGCTTAGCCGGTAAAGCTTTCTTT. Translating gives CASSLAGKAFF. V usage is TRBV7-9 and J usage is TRBJ1-1; D ambiguous. There are 11 residues in the CDR3. The germline CDR1 and CDR2 sequences are SEHNR and FQNEAQ (reference sequence). The V gene lost 0 bases and the J gene lost 9 bases, with 5 bases spanning the gap.

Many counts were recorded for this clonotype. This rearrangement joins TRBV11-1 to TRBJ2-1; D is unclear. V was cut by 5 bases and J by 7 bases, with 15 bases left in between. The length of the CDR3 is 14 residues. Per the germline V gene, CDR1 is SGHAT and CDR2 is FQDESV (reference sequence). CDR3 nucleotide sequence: TGTGCCAGCAGCCAATCGGCGTGGGGAAATGAGCAGTTCTTC. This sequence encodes CASSQSAWGNEQFF.

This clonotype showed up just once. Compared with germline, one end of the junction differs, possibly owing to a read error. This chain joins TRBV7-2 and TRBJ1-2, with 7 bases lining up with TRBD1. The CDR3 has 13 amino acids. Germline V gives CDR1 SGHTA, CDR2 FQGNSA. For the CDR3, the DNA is TGTGCCAGCAACTTAACAGGGGCGCTAGGCTACACCTTC. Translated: CASNLTGALGYTF.